This T cell receptor beta chain was retrieved from a study of shared T cell receptors in the human thymus. Sequencing was performed with immunoSEQ multiplex PCR; in TCRdb, only in-frame clones are kept and a portion is missing. This table has hundreds of thousands of clones, 75% to 85% appearing once. Germline V lookup: CDR1 MDHEN, CDR2 SYDVKM. V lost 6 bases to trimming and J lost 7 bases, with 18 bases between them. This CDR3 is 15 amino acids long. The same specimen was also included in a second study, on human thymus T cells. As reported in that work: The donors were infants in Finland with congenital heart defects, otherwise immunologically healthy. The thymus tissue came from resections taken during corrective heart surgery.

This TCR was sampled from a boy under two years old with a congenital heart defect. This chain uses TRBV28 with TRBJ1-4, with unresolved D. The sample was thymocytes. CDR3 in amino acids: CASRFIRGVGEKLFF. CDR3 DNA: TGTGCCAGCAGATTTATCCGGGGAGTAGGTGAAAAACTGTTTTTT.